What follows is one TCR beta chain and its context. The entry originates in a study of blood T cell repertoires in COVID-19. Background on the study: PBMCs, B-cell-depleted T cells, or T cells were the source of the cDNA or gDNA that made up the material.

Assay used: immunoSEQ multiplex PCR; TCRdb lists only in-frame clones, some missing. This table has 150,000 to 200,000 clones, about 80% appearing once. This CDR3 comprises 12 residues. CDR1 and CDR2 (germline): LNHNV, YYDKDF (reference sequence). Trimming removed 4 bases at V and 5 bases at J, with 8 bases between. The chain couples TRBV15 to TRBJ1-1; D is unresolved. Material: peripheral blood. The sequence was collected from a man in his 70s who had recovered from COVID-19. The CDR3 DNA is TGTGCCACCAGCACCCCCGGTACTGAAGCTTTCTTT. Amino acid sequence: CATSTPGTEAFF.